The following is a T cell receptor (beta chain) sequence with its context. As yet, its antigen is unknown. Time point indicated: pre-treatment sample, taken before nivolumab and TIL therapy. Most excised metastases sampled were pleural nodules or supraclavicular lymph nodes. CDR1 and CDR2 (germline): SGHNT, YENEEA. Trimming removed 0 bases from V and 4 bases from J, with 7 bases in between. This CDR3 contains 13 residues. This record comes from a study of TIL therapy for anti-PD-1-resistant metastatic lung cancer. Study overall: Tumors carried a median 1.5 non-synonymous mutations per megabase. General study results and limits: Many TIL product clones were absent from baseline tumor, suggesting clonal contraction.

This was the immunoSEQ v3 assay. Each library reached around 1.9 million read pairs, or roughly 4.5-6 million at deep level. Profiling relied on immunoSEQ multiplex PCR, and the TCRdb table lists in-frame clones only, not all of them. The sample has 25,000 to 30,000 clones, 63% seen once; the top ten hold around 16%. The source is a woman aged 25 to 80 with non-small cell lung cancer. This rearrangement joins TRBV11-3 to TRBJ2-7; tentatively, D is TRBD2 (6 bases). Sequenced here: tumor tissue, sampled at baseline. CDR3 DNA: TGTGCCAGCAGCTTAGAGGGGGGTTACGAGCAGTACTTC. Amino acids: CASSLEGGYEQYF.